The source of this T cell receptor beta chain is a study of identical twins. The CDR3 sequence is 15 residues long. V shed 6 bases and J shed 0 bases, with 12 bases lying between them. TCRdb ran MiXCR on the 5' RACE reads and lists one entry per CDR3 protein. This table holds just under 650,000 distinct CDR3 sequences, just over 7% found once. These data were likewise used in another study, on yellow fever vaccine responses in identical twins. That report notes: In identical twins, vaccine T cell responses appeared partly shared and partly individual.

The receptor comes from a woman between 18 and 29 years old in good health. The specimen sequenced was PBMCs. This chain links TRBV12-3 or TRBV12-4 with TRBJ1-3; D remains ambiguous. The CDR3 bases are TGTGCCAGCAGCGAACACGGTACCTCTGGAAACACCATATATTTT. The encoded protein is CASSEHGTSGNTIYF.